Sequencing of this T cell receptor beta chain was carried out in a study of T cells in Graves' hyperthyroidism and ophthalmopathy. Notes on the study in general: Within blood appeared most thyroid clonotypes that had expanded above 0.001. Ophthalmopathy and stable hyperthyroidism were told apart by a 13 V-J model.

TCR beta CDR3 regions were amplified from RNA transcripts. Primed by the HTBI set, a first-round RT-PCR was run on the TCR CDR3. TCRdb reprocessed the multiplex PCR reads via MiXCR and lists one record per CDR3 protein. The sample holds under 350,000 distinct CDR3 sequences, about a sixth seen once. This clonotype has only a few counts. No antigen is known for it. On the basis of clinical symptoms, serum thyroxine and TRAb, thyroid ultrasound and orbital computed tomography, diagnoses were made. Fresh 10 ml peripheral blood yielded PBMCs. The TCR originated in a woman aged 60 to 75 with Graves' ophthalmopathy. Sample: blood.

The CDR3 loop is CASSSFMGANVLTF. The CDR3 coding sequence is TGTGCCAGCAGCTCGTTTATGGGGGCCAACGTCCTGACTTTC. The rearrangement uses TRBV5-8 and TRBJ2-6; D is undetermined. The V and J ends lost 3 bases and 4 bases respectively, with 8 bases between them. Germline-derived CDR1 and CDR2 are SGHTS and YDEGEE. The CDR3 length is 14 residues. Full variable domain (remainder filled in from reference TRBV5-8 and TRBJ2-6): EAGVTQSPTHLIKTRGQQATLRCSPISGHTSVYWYQQALGLGLQFLLWYDEGEERNRGNFPPRFSGRQFPNYSSELNVNALELEDSALYLCASSSFMGANVLTFGAGSRLTVL.